A single TCR beta chain is shown here with its context. V was pared by 1 base and J by 7 bases, with 13 bases between. This CDR3 has 15 residues. Per germline, CDR1 LGHDT and CDR2 YNNKEL (reference sequence). This specimen comes from a study of blood T cell repertoires in COVID-19. Study-level information: The United States, Italy and Spain provided the acute and convalescent COVID-19 samples. T cells, B-cell-depleted T cells, or PBMCs provided the cDNA or gDNA that served as material.

Original analysis: Quantification of nucleated cells was approximated via reference gene primer amplification. The protocol was immunoSEQ multiplex PCR, while the TCRdb copy is restricted to in-frame clones and leaves out a portion. Clone size and V and J calls were adopted from that table, with D and trimming inferred from the DNA. The sample contains over 20,000 clones, roughly four fifths of which appear only once. This chain uses TRBV3-1 (or the pseudogene TRBV3-2) with TRBJ2-2; possible D gene TRBD2, 6 bases. The receptor was derived from a man in his 70s with acute or convalescent COVID-19. Source material: peripheral blood. The CDR3 loop reads CASSQAGGIGGELFF. CDR3 DNA: TGTGCCAGCAGCCAAGCGGGCGGGATAGGCGGGGAGCTGTTTTTT.